The T cell receptor (beta chain) under discussion was sequenced for a study of blood T cells in healthy people across ages. Whole-study results and caveats: It was held that diversity estimates obtained from one million T cells represented underestimates.

PBMCs were isolated at a quantity of at least 6 million per sample. On this clonotype itself: Antigen unknown.

The CDR3 spans 11 residues. The germline gives CDR1 SQVTM, CDR2 ANQGSEA. V was clipped by 7 bases and J by 6 bases, with 9 bases between them. Primed by a sample-barcoded 5' primer and a J-beta primer mix, a second PCR proceeded for about 6 to 11 cycles. TCRdb passed the 5' RACE reads through MiXCR, listing each CDR3 protein once. Among 650,000 to 800,000 distinct CDR3 sequences listed, roughly half were seen once. The source of this sequence is a woman aged 80 or over in good health. Sequencing was carried out using blood. This chain connects TRBV29-1 to TRBJ2-2; a weak D match, TRBD2 (6 bases). The CDR3 DNA reads as TGCAGCGGGGGACTCCCCGGGGAGCTGTTTTTT. Its protein is CSGGLPGELFF.